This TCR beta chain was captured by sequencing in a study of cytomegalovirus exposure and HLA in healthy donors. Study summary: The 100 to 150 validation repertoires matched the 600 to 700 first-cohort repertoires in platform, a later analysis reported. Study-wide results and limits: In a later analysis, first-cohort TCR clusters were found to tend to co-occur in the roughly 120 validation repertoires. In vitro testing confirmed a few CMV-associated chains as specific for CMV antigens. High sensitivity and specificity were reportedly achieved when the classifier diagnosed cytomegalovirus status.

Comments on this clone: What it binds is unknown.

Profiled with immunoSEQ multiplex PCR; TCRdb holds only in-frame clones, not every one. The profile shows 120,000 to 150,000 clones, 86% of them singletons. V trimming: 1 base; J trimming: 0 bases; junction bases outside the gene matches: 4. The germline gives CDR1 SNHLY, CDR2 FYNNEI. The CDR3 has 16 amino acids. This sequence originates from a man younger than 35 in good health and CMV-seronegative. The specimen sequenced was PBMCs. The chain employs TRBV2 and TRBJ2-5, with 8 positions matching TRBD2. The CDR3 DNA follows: TGTGCCAGCAGTGAAGGAAGCGGGAGAAACCAAGAGACCCAGTACTTC. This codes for CASSEGSGRNQETQYF.